This entry lists 5 T cell receptor beta chains sequenced from one sample in a study of CD8 T cells in seronegative destructive rheumatoid arthritis. Repertoires were generated with immunoSEQ multiplex PCR, while TCRdb's copy carries only in-frame clones and drops some. This table holds 4,000 to 5,000 clones, 65% to 75% found once. Sequenced input: CD8+ T cells from blood. Receptor source: a woman between 50 and 75 years old with seronegative destructive rheumatoid arthritis.

This chain connects TRBV5-1 to TRBJ1-5; 8 bases agree with TRBD1. V trimming: 0 bases; J trimming: 5 bases; junction bases outside the gene matches: 13. The CDR3 extends over 18 amino acids. Germline-derived CDR1 and CDR2 are SGHRS and YFSETQ. The CDR3 DNA is TGCGCCAGCAGCTTGGCAGGTCCCGGGACAGGAATGCATCAGCCCCAGCATTTT. Its translation is CASSLAGPGTGMHQPQHF.

V is TRBV13 and J is TRBJ1-1; TRBD1 aligns across 7 bases. This CDR3 is 16 amino acids long. Germline trimming cut 5 bases from V and 1 base from J; bases unmatched to any gene: 10. The germline gives CDR1 PRHDT, CDR2 FYEKMQ (reference sequence). CDR3 in amino acids: CASSPSGQKKNTEAFF. CDR3 nucleotide sequence: TGTGCCAGCAGCCCCTCGGGACAGAAGAAGAACACTGAAGCTTTCTTT.

The rearrangement joins TRBV7-9 to TRBJ1-2; 8 nucleotides match TRBD1. J gave up 4 bases and V 5 bases, and 6 bases lay outside the gene matches. Germline loops: CDR1 SEHNR, CDR2 FQNEAQ (reference sequence). The CDR3 has 14 residues. CDR3 residues: CASSPDRDLYGYTF. The CDR3 DNA sequence: TGTGCCAGCAGCCCGGACAGGGACCTCTATGGCTACACCTTC.

The chain carries TRBV4-1 and TRBJ1-5; no definite D call. Trimming pared 0 bases from V and 4 bases from J, leaving 7 bases between. Germline loops: CDR1 MGHRA, CDR2 YSYEKL. The CDR3 contains 14 residues. CDR3 in DNA: TGCGCCAGCAGCCAAGAAGTCCTAAATCAGCCCCAGCATTTT. Translation gives CASSQEVLNQPQHF.

Worth noting for this clone: The junction departs from the called germline gene at one end, perhaps through a read error. The V gene is TRBV7-7, the J gene TRBJ2-4; TRBD2 matches at 15 bases. The germline V gene has CDR1 SSHAT and CDR2 FNYEAQ (reference sequence). The CDR3 sequence is 20 residues long. In DNA form, the CDR3 reads TGTGCTAGCAGCCGTAGGACTAGCGGGGGGGCCTGGATGGCCAAAAACATTCAGTACTTC. It translates to CASSRRTSGGAWMAKNIQYF.